This TCR beta chain was sequenced during a study of vaccination effects on CD4 cells after COVID-19. Findings of the study overall: Researchers reported few convalescent patients and no early post-infection timepoints in the study. Researchers report that only 1 of 255 vaccine-induced clones in healthy vaccinees cross-reacted with common cold coronaviruses.

Some clones are missing from TCRdb's copy, which holds only in-frame ones; the method was immunoSEQ multiplex PCR. This table has tens of thousands of clones, around 74% appearing once. As to this clone: The antigen remains unidentified.

Sequencing in the ViraFEST assay came after antigen-specific CD4+ T cells had been expanded with viral peptide pools, which were used to stimulate PBMC. Culture proceeded for more than nine days, and CD4+ T cells were then isolated. Vaccinees lacked prior SARS-CoV-2 infection and tested negative for nucleocapsid antibodies. A density of roughly 2 million PBMC per well was used; these cells were cultured with 10 IU/ml IL-2 and roughly 10 ug/ml peptides. Days 3 and 7 were when half the medium was replaced with IL-2 medium. The material was CD4+ T cells from PBMCs cultured with SARS-CoV-2 spike peptides, obtained before COVID-19 vaccination. The TCR sequence derives from a human donor who received a COVID-19 vaccine.

The CDR3 sequence: CASSESHRGETQYF. CDR3 bases: TGTGCCAGCAGTGAATCCCACAGGGGCGAGACCCAGTACTTC. The V gene is TRBV2, the J gene TRBJ2-5, with 7 bases that match TRBD1. Germline V CDR1 and CDR2: SNHLY, FYNNEI. The CDR3 has 14 amino acids. V lost 2 bases to trimming and J lost 5 bases; unmatched junction nucleotides: 5.